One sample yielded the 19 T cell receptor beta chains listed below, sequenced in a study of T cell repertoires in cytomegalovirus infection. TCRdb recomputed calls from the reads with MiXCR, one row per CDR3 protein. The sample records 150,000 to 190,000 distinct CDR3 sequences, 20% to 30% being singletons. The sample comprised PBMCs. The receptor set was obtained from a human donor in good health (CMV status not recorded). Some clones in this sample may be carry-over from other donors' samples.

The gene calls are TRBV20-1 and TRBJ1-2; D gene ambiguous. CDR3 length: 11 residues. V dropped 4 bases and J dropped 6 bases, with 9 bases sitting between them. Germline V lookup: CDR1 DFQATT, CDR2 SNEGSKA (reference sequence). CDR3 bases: TGCAGTGCTAATAGACAAAATGGCTACACCTTC. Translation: CSANRQNGYTF.

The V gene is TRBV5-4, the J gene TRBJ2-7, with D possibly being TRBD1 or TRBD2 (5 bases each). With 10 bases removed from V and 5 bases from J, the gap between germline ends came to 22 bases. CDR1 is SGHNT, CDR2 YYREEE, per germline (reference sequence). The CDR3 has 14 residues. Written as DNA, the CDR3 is TGTGCCCTCAGCCGAGGTGGGGGATCCCACGAGCAGTACTTC. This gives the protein CALSRGGGSHEQYF. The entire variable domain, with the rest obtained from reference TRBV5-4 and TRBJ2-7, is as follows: ETGVTQSPTHLIKTRGQQVTLRCSSQSGHNTVSWYQQALGQGPQFIFQYYREEENGRGNFPPRFSGLQFPNYSSELNVNALELDDSALYLCALSRGGGSHEQYFGPGTRLTVT.

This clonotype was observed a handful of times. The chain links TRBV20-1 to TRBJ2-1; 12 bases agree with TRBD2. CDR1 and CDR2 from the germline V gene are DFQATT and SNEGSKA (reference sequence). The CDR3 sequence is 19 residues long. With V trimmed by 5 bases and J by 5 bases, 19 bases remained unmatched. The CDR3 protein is CSAPPSLLAGGFFNNEQFF. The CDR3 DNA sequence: TGCAGTGCTCCGCCCTCCCTCCTAGCGGGAGGGTTCTTCAACAATGAGCAGTTCTTC.

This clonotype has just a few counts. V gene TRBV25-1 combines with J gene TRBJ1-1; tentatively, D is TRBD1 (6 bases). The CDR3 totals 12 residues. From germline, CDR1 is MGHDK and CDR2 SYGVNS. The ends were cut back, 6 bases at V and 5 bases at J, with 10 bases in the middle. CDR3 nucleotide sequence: TGTGCCAGCAGCAGGGGAGGGACTGAAGCTTTCTTT. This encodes CASSRGGTEAFF.

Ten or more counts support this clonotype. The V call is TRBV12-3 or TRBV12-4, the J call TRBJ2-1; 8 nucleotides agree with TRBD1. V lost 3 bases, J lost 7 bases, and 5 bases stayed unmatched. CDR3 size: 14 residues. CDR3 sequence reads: CASSLPGQVNEQFF. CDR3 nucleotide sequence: TGTGCCAGCAGTTTGCCGGGACAGGTAAATGAGCAGTTCTTC.

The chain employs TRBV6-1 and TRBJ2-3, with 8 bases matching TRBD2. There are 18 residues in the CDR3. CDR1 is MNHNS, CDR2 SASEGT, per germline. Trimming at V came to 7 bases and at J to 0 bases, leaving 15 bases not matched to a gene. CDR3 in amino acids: CASKPGGPILTSTDTQYF. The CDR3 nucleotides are TGTGCCAGCAAACCGGGGGGGCCGATCCTCACTAGCACAGATACGCAGTATTTT.

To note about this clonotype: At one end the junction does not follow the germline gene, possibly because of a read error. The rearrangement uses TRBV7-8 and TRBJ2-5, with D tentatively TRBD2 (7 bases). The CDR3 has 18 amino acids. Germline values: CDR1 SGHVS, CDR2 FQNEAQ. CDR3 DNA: TGTGCCAGCAGCTTAGAGGGGGGGTTGGAGGAGGGCCAAGACACCCAGTACTTC. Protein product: CASSLEGGLEEGQDTQYF.

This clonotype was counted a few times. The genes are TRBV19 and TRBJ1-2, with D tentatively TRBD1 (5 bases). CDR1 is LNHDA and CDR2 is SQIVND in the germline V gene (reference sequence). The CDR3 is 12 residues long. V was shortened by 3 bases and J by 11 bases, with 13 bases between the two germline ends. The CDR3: CASSIGTLGYTF. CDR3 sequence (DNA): TGTGCCAGTAGTATTGGGACGTTGGGGTACACCTTC.

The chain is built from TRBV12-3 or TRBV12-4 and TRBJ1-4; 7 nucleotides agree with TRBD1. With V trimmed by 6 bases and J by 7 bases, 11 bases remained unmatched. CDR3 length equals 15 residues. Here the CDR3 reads CASSIPQGGREKLFF. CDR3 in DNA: TGTGCCAGCAGCATCCCTCAGGGGGGGCGTGAAAAACTGTTTTTT.

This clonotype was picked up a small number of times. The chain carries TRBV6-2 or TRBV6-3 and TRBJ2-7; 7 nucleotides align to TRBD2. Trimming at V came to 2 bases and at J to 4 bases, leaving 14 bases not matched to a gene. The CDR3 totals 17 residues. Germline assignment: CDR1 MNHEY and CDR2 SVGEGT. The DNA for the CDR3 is TGTGCCAGCAGTTACAATCCGGGAGGCCCCGGGGAGTACGAGCAGTACTTC. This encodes CASSYNPGGPGEYEQYF.

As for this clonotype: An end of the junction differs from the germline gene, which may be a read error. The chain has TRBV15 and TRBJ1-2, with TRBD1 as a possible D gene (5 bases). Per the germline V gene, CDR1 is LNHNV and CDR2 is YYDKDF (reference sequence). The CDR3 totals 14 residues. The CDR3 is CATSRDHGGGGYTF. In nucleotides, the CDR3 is TGTGCCACCAGCAGAGACCACGGGGGGGGAGGCTACACTTTC.

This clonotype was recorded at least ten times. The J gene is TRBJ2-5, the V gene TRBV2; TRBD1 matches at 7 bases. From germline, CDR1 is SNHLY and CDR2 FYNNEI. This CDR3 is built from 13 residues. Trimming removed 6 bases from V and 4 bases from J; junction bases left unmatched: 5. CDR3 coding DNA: TGTGCCAGCAGGGGACAGATTCGAGAGACCCAGTACTTC. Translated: CASRGQIRETQYF. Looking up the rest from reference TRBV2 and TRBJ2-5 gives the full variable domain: EPEVTQTPSHQVTQMGQEVILRCVPISNHLYFYWYRQILGQKVEFLVSFYNNEISEKSEIFDDQFSVERPDGSNFTLKIRSTKLEDSAMYFCASRGQIRETQYFGPGTRLLVL.

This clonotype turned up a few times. The CDR3, as DNA: TGCAGTGCCCCGAGGGCTAGCGGGAGGCACATTCAGTACTTC. It translates to CSAPRASGRHIQYF. The rearrangement joins TRBV20-1 to TRBJ2-4; 11 bases align to TRBD2. V gave up 6 bases and J gave up 8 bases; unmatched junction bases: 9. Germline V gene lookup returns CDR1 DFQATT and CDR2 SNEGSKA (reference sequence). The CDR3 length is 14 residues.

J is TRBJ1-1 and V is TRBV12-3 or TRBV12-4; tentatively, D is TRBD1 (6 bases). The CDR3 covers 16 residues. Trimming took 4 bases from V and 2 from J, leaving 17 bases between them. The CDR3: CASSYHRRGFNTEAFF. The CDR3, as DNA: TGTGCCAGCAGTTACCACCGCAGGGGCTTTAACACTGAAGCTTTCTTT.

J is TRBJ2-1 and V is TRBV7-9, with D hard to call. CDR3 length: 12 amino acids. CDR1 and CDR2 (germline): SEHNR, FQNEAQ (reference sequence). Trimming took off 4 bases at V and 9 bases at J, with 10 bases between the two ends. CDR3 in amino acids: CASSYEYGEQFF. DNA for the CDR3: TGTGCCAGCAGCTATGAATACGGTGAGCAGTTCTTC.

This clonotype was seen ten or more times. In nucleotides, the CDR3 is TGTGCCAGTAGCCCTCTTTGGGGGGGTGCTATGTACAATGAGCAGTTCTTC. Its translation is CASSPLWGGAMYNEQFF. The chain uses TRBV19 and TRBJ2-1; 7 bases line up with TRBD2. Per germline, CDR1 LNHDA and CDR2 SQIVND (reference sequence). V shed 6 bases and J 4 bases; nucleotides not matched to a gene: 15. The CDR3 is 17 residues long.

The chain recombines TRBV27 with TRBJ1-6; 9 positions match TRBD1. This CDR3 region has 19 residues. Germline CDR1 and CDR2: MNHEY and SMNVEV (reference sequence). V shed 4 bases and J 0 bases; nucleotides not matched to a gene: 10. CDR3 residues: CASSSHGTGRSSYNSPLHF. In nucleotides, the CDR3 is TGTGCCAGCAGTTCTCACGGGACAGGGCGAAGCTCCTATAATTCACCCCTCCACTTT.

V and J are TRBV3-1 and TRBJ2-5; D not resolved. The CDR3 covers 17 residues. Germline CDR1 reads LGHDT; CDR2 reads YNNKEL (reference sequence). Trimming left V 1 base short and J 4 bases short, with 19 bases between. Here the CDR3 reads CASSQGVVPEIGETQYF. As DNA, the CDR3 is TGTGCCAGCAGCCAAGGGGTGGTCCCGGAGATTGGAGAGACCCAGTACTTC.

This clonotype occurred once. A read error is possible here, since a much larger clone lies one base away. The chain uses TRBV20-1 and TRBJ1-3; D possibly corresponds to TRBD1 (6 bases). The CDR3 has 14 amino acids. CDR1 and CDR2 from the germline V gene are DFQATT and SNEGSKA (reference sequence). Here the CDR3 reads CSAKRTVTGNSIYF. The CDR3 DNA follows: TGCAGTGCGAAGCGGACAGTTACTGGAAACAGCATATATTTT.